Listed below are T cell receptor beta chains from one sample, sequenced in a study of human T cells and chemical hapten exposure. TCRdb recomputed calls from the RACE reads with MiXCR, one row per CDR3 protein. The data contain more than 300,000 distinct CDR3 sequences, about 5.1% of them singletons. Source: whole blood, taken in connection with sensitization to the hapten diphenylcyclopropenone (DPC). These receptors originate from a woman between 45 and 65 years old with alopecia areata. Some clones in this sample may be carry-over from other donors' samples. Each CDR3 is given with its conserved first and last residue. Each record gives: clone size, D gene, J gene, V gene, CDR3 DNA, CDR3 protein. The D gene is left open where the match is weak. Expanded clones are given a class, and other clones once, few, many or no size at all.

clone size: many
D gene: TRBD2
J gene: TRBJ2-7
V gene: TRBV20-1
CDR3 DNA: TGCAGTGCTGGGTATCAGACGGGAGGATGGAGGTACGAGCAGTACTTC
CDR3 protein: CSAGYQTGGWRYEQYF

clone size: many
D gene: TRBD1
J gene: TRBJ2-7
V gene: TRBV6-6
CDR3 DNA: TGTGCCAGCAGTTACCAACCTCAGACAGGGTCCGAGCAGTACTTC
CDR3 protein: CASSYQPQTGSEQYF

clone size: many
D gene: -
J gene: TRBJ2-7
V gene: TRBV5-1
CDR3 DNA: TGCGCCAGCAGCTTGAGGGGGGGCACGGCACGTAACTCCTACGAGCAGTACTTC
CDR3 protein: CASSLRGGTARNSYEQYF

clone size: many
D gene: -
J gene: TRBJ2-1
V gene: TRBV6-2/TRBV6-3
CDR3 DNA: TGTGCCAGCAGTGCCCATCCTCCTAGCGTGAGCTCCTACAATGAGCAGTTCTTC
CDR3 protein: CASSAHPPSVSSYNEQFF

clone size: -
D gene: -
J gene: TRBJ1-4
V gene: TRBV2
CDR3 DNA: TGTGCCAGCAGTAGGGATGAATGGGATGAAAAACTGTTTTTT
CDR3 protein: CASSRDEWDEKLFF

clone size: many
D gene: -
J gene: TRBJ1-6
V gene: TRBV3-1
CDR3 DNA: TGTGCCAGCAGCCAAGATCTGTCTTCACCCCTCCACTTT
CDR3 protein: CASSQDLSSPLHF

clone size: -
D gene: TRBD1
J gene: TRBJ1-2
V gene: TRBV4-1
CDR3 DNA: TGCGCCAGCAGCCAAGATAGGCAGGGGGACTACACCTTC
CDR3 protein: CASSQDRQGDYTF

clone size: -
D gene: TRBD1
J gene: TRBJ1-5
V gene: TRBV24-1
CDR3 DNA: TGTGCCACCAGCCCGGGACAGGGGGCGCATCAGCCCCAGCATTTT
CDR3 protein: CATSPGQGAHQPQHF

clone size: many
D gene: -
J gene: TRBJ2-5
V gene: TRBV4-3
CDR3 DNA: TGCGCCAGCAGCCAAGAGCAGGGGCGGCAAGAGACCCAGTACTTC
CDR3 protein: CASSQEQGRQETQYF

clone size: few
D gene: -
J gene: TRBJ2-2
V gene: TRBV3-1
CDR3 DNA: TGTGCCAGCAGCCGATTACCCTTACCAGACACCGGGGAGCTGTTTTTT
CDR3 protein: CASSRLPLPDTGELFF